This TCR beta chain stems from a study of shared clonotypes between healthy human individuals. Turning to the study itself: The study used three CD4 naive, three CD4 memory, two CD8 naive and one CD8 memory plate per donor.

There are 16 residues in the CDR3. The germline V gene encodes CDR1 SGDLS and CDR2 YYNGEE. Trimming left V 5 bases short and J 2 bases short, with 19 bases between. Overall study results and limits: The generation probabilities recorded for non-shared clonotypes fell below those of clonotypes shared by all four donors. The sampled material consisted only of blood, and tissue repertoires are likely to differ.

As for this clone: Antigen: not known.

Into CD45RA+ naive and CD45RA-negative memory subsets, the CD4+ cells were split. Produced via immunoSEQ multiplex PCR; TCRdb's table is partial and in-frame only. This table has over a million clones, about 98.5% appearing once. The chain recombines TRBV9 with TRBJ1-1, with D tentatively TRBD1 (5 bases). The source of this sequence is a man aged 25-40 years in good health. The sequencing input was naive CD4+ T cells sorted from blood. Documented subset: CD45RA+ positively selected. The CDR3 here is CASRTIPGRPNTEAFF. The CDR3 DNA sequence: TGTGCCAGCAGGACAATACCGGGACGGCCTAACACTGAAGCTTTCTTT.